The 4 T cell receptor beta chains in this list originate from one sample, sequenced in a study of shared clonotypes between healthy human individuals (dated by TCRdb to the early 2020s). The library was produced with the immunoSEQ multiplex PCR assay. The table comes from immuneACCESS by way of TCRdb, which keeps in-frame sequences with V and J called. Part of the clones is missing from these tables; in studies checked, under half for an unresolved V gene and the rest for unknown reasons. The table for this sample lists hundreds of thousands of clones; roughly four fifths of them were counted only once. 12% of the sample is held by the ten biggest clonotypes. Sample: PBMCs. The source is a woman aged 40 to 49 in good health. Some clones in this sample may be carry-over from other donors' samples.

The chain uses TRBV5-6 and TRBJ1-2; D remains ambiguous. The CDR3 is 11 residues long. Germline V gene sequence: CDR1 SGHDT, CDR2 YYEEEE. Trimming stripped 2 bases from V and 10 bases from J, with 9 bases between. The chain's CDR3 is CASSFAASYTF. The CDR3 DNA is TGTGCCAGCAGCTTCGCAGCCTCCTACACCTTC.

This clone was observed once. The chain has TRBV7-8 and TRBJ2-7; D might be TRBD2 (5 bases). This CDR3 region has 14 residues. Germline CDR1 is SGHVS and CDR2 is FQNEAQ. V was trimmed by 5 bases and J by 2 bases, leaving 13 bases between them. In DNA form, the CDR3 reads TGTGCCAGCAGCACCCGGAGAGGGACCTACGAGCAGTACTTC. Its protein is CASSTRRGTYEQYF.

This rearrangement joins TRBV7-8 to TRBJ2-5; 10 positions agree with TRBD2. After removal of 10 bases from V and 2 bases from J, the junction contained 10 bases not matched to a gene. The CDR3 is made up of 15 amino acids. The V gene's germline CDR1 is SGHVS and CDR2 FQNEAQ. The CDR3: CATQHSSGRQETQYF. Here the CDR3 DNA reads TGTGCCACCCAACACTCTAGCGGGAGACAAGAGACCCAGTACTTC.

The V call is TRBV27, the J call TRBJ2-7; possible D gene TRBD1, 6 bases. CDR3 size: 19 residues. CDR1 and CDR2 from the germline V gene are MNHEY and SMNVEV (reference sequence). Trimming shortened V by 3 bases and J by 1 base, and 25 bases separated the two germline ends. The CDR3 DNA reads as TGTGCCAGCAGTTTTTGGCGGAAAATTGAACAGGACAGTTCCTACGAGCAGTACTTC. Translated: CASSFWRKIEQDSSYEQYF.